This T cell receptor (beta chain) was profiled in a study of CXCR3-negative and CXCR3-positive naive CD8 T cells. Overall study findings and caveats: Diversity ran similarly high across both naive subsets but far lower in memory CD8+ cells.

Every individual CD8+ T cell subset underwent sorting in triplicate at 280,000 or so cells apiece. cDNA libraries for TRB were generated by 5' RACE incorporating UMI labels. TCRdb reprocessed the 5' RACE reads and stores each CDR3 protein as one record, lacking DNA. Across 7,500 to 8,500 distinct CDR3 sequences, the top ten clones capture 2% to 2.5% of the sample. By frequency, this clonotype registers medium-sized. No antigen is known for it. This receptor was identified in a human donor in good health. Some clones in this sample may be carry-over from other donors' samples. Sequencing input: naive CXCR3- CD8+ T cells from blood. Subset meaning: CD45RO-CCR7+CD27+CD95- naive CD8+ T cells lacking CXCR3 (TNR3-).

The CDR3 sequence: CASKNTGKEPGNTIYF. This sequence joins TRBV7-9 and TRBJ1-3; TCRdb reports TRBD1, a call that lacks DNA to check it against. The CDR3 totals 16 residues. CDR1 and CDR2 from the germline V gene are SEHNR and FQNEAQ (reference sequence).